This is a list of T cell receptor beta chains from one sample in a study of T cell responses to AZD1222 COVID-19 vaccine. Only in-frame clones appear in the TCRdb table, and some are missing; sequencing was by immunoSEQ multiplex PCR. This repertoire shows over 100,000 clones, nearly 90% found once; its top ten account for around a sixth. Sequencing used peripheral blood, obtained on day 0 of AZD1222 vaccination. These receptors were obtained from an adult in good health. CDR3s include the opening cysteine and the closing phenylalanine or tryptophan. D genes are given only for firm matches. Expanded clones get a size class; other rows say once, few or many, or leave the size out.

V	D	J	size	CDR3	DNA
TRBV11-3	.	TRBJ2-2	.	CASSSGVGGELFF	TGTGCCAGCAGCTCAGGGGTAGGCGGGGAGCTGTTTTTT
TRBV11-2	TRBD1	TRBJ1-6	.	CASSRETGGSYNSPLHF	TGTGCCAGCAGTAGGGAAACAGGGGGATCCTATAATTCACCCCTCCACTTT
TRBV6-5	.	TRBJ1-4	.	CASSYDWGRANEKLFF	TGTGCCAGCAGTTACGACTGGGGCAGGGCTAATGAAAAACTGTTTTTT
TRBV12-3/TRBV12-4	.	TRBJ1-2	.	CASSLFSYGYTF	TGTGCCAGCAGTTTGTTCTCCTATGGCTACACCTTC
TRBV7-2	.	TRBJ1-3	.	CASGSGSTGNTIYF	TGTGCCAGCGGCTCCGGGTCAACTGGAAACACCATATATTTT
TRBV2	.	TRBJ1-4	.	CASASGRGEKLFF	TGTGCCAGCGCCTCGGGCCGGGGTGAAAAACTGTTTTTT
TRBV6-6	TRBD1	TRBJ2-1	.	CASSILSGTGGVEQFF	TGTGCCAGCAGTATCCTATCCGGGACAGGGGGGGTTGAGCAGTTCTTC
TRBV7-7	.	TRBJ2-3	.	CASSRDRSDTQYF	TGTGCCAGCAGCAGAGACAGGTCAGATACGCAGTATTTT
TRBV5-1	.	TRBJ1-1	few	CASSVEGTAFNTEAFF	TGCGCCAGCAGTGTGGAAGGGACCGCTTTTAACACTGAAGCTTTCTTT
TRBV5-8	.	TRBJ1-5	.	CASSLRGGRQPQHF	TGTGCCAGCAGCTTGCGCGGGGGCAGACAGCCCCAGCATTTT
TRBV14	.	TRBJ1-2	.	CASSQEGGGYTF	TGTGCCAGCAGCCAAGAAGGCGGTGGCTACACCTTC
TRBV19	TRBD1	TRBJ2-3	once	CASSRTGSTDTQYF	TGTGCCAGCTCCCGGACAGGGAGCACAGATACGCAGTATTTT
TRBV15	.	TRBJ1-5	once	CATSRDHDVPNQPQHF	TGTGCCACCAGCAGAGATCATGACGTCCCCAATCAGCCCCAGCATTTT
TRBV19	.	TRBJ1-1	.	CASNSRARNTEAFF	TGTGCCAGTAATTCCAGGGCCCGAAACACTGAAGCTTTCTTT
TRBV19	TRBD1	TRBJ1-2	.	CASSWGQGASGYTF	TGTGCCAGTAGCTGGGGACAGGGGGCAAGTGGCTACACCTTC
TRBV6-5	.	TRBJ1-1	.	CASSYGGASAEAFF	TGTGCCAGCAGTTACGGGGGTGCTAGCGCTGAAGCTTTCTTT
TRBV7-2	TRBD1	TRBJ2-2	once	CASSADRGAGELFF	TGTGCCAGCAGCGCCGACAGGGGCGCCGGGGAGCTGTTTTTT
TRBV15	TRBD2	TRBJ2-1	.	CATSRDLGTLAGGRNEQFF	TGTGCCACCAGCAGAGATTTGGGGACACTAGCGGGAGGACGGAATGAGCAGTTCTTC
TRBV7-2	TRBD1	TRBJ1-1	once	CASRTDRAGAGTEAFF	TGTGCCAGCAGAACCGACAGGGCGGGTGCGGGGACTGAAGCTTTCTTT
TRBV6-5	TRBD1	TRBJ2-5	.	CASGGQAIQETQYF	TGTGCCAGCGGCGGACAGGCCATACAAGAGACCCAGTACTTC
TRBV4-2	.	TRBJ2-7	.	CASSQTGGRGLREQYF	TGTGCCAGCAGCCAAACGGGGGGCAGGGGGCTACGAGAGCAGTACTTC
TRBV24-1	TRBD1	TRBJ1-5	once	CATSDRTGGLQPQHF	TGTGCCACCAGTGACCGGACAGGGGGCCTTCAGCCCCAGCATTTT
TRBV19	TRBD1	TRBJ1-4	.	CASGLGQGGSGEKLFF	TGTGCCAGCGGACTGGGACAGGGAGGTTCAGGGGAAAAACTGTTTTTT
TRBV6-5	.	TRBJ1-2	.	CASRPPWDYGYTF	TGTGCCAGCAGGCCGCCTTGGGACTATGGCTACACCTTC
TRBV25-1	.	TRBJ1-2	.	CASKGRGMGYTF	TGTGCCAGCAAGGGGAGGGGAATGGGCTACACCTTC